Here is one T cell receptor beta chain with its context. The assay was immunoSEQ multiplex PCR, and TCRdb's table has in-frame clones only and misses some. The profile shows under 85,000 clones, around 90% of them singletons. This CDR3 region has 13 residues. Germline V gene data show CDR1 as SQVTM and CDR2 as ANQGSEA. Trimming cost V 3 bases and J 0 bases, with 6 bases left between them. The record originates from a study of T cell changes during pregnancy in multiple sclerosis. The sample was CD4+ T cells from peripheral blood mononuclear cells, taken in the second trimester of pregnancy. The chain links TRBV29-1 to TRBJ1-5; D may be TRBD1 (5 bases). This TCR came from a female donor with multiple sclerosis, enrolled in a pregnancy study. CDR3: CSVETDSNQPQHF. DNA for the CDR3: TGCAGCGTTGAGACAGATAGCAATCAGCCCCAGCATTTT.